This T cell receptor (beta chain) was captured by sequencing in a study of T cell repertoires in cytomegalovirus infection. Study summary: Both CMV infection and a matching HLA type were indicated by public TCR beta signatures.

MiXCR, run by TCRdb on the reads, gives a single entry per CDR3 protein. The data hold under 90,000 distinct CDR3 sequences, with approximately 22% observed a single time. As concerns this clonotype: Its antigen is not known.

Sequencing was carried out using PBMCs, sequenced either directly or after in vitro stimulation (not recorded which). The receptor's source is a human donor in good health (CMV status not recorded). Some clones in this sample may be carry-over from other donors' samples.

CDR3 nucleotides: TGTGCTAGTGGCCTGGGACAGACCATGAACACTGAAGCTTTCTTT. Translation: CASGLGQTMNTEAFF. The genes are TRBV12-5 and TRBJ1-1; 7 bases fit TRBD1. CDR3 length equals 15 residues. Germline V gene sequence: CDR1 LGHNT, CDR2 FRNRAP. The junction had 7 bases not matched to a gene; V was cut back by 6 bases and J by 0 bases. The full variable domain, in which reference TRBV12-5 and TRBJ1-1 provide the parts outside the CDR3, is DARVTQTPRHKVTEMGQEVTMRCQPILGHNTVFWYRQTMMQGLELLAYFRNRAPLDDSGMPKDRFSAEMPDATLATLKIQPSEPRDSAVYFCASGLGQTMNTEAFFGQGTRLTVV.